The present T cell receptor (beta chain) was sequenced within a study of cytomegalovirus exposure and HLA in healthy donors. Study-wide findings and caveats: Among CMV-associated TCR beta chains, most appeared HLA-restricted in a later analysis. Specificity for CMV antigens was confirmed in vitro for a few of the CMV-associated chains. According to reports, the classifier identified cytomegalovirus status with high specificity and sensitivity. Being productive about 87% or about 30% of the time was typical of most TCR beta V segments in an earlier analysis.

Primers included in the PCR were 60 Vbeta and 13 Jbeta primers. The table came from immunoSEQ multiplex PCR; TCRdb's copy has only in-frame clones and leaves some out. Here the sample spans approximately 100,000 clones, roughly 85% being singletons. As for this clone: What it binds is not known.

Between the trimmed V and J ends, which lost 0 bases and 7 bases, there was a span of 7 bases. Germline loops: CDR1 GTSNPN, CDR2 SVGIG (reference sequence). This CDR3 has 11 residues. This chain uses TRBV30 with TRBJ2-7; D is unclear. Sequenced sample: PBMCs. The clonotype originates from a man aged 25-40 years in good health and CMV-seronegative. CDR3 nucleotides: TGTGCCTGGAGTGTGTCCGAGGAGCAGTACTTC. Amino acid sequence: CAWSVSEEQYF.